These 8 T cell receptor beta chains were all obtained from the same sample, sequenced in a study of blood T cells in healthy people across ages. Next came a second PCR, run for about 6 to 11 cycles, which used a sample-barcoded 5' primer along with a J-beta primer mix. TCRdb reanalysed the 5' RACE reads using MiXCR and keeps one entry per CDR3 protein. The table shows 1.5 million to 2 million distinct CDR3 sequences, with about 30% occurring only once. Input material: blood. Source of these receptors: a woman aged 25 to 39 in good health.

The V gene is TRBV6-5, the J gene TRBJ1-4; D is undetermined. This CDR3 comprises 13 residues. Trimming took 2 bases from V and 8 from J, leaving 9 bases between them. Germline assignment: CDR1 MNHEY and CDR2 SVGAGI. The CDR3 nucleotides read TGTGCCAGCAGTTACCAGCAATGGGAAAAACTGTTTTTT. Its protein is CASSYQQWEKLFF.

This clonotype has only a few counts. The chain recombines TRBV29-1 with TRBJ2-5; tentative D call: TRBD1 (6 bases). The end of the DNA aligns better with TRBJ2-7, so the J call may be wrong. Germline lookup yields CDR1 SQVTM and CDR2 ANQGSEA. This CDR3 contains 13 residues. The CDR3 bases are TGCAGCGCCCTACAGGGAACTTTTCACGAGCAGTACTTC. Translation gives CSALQGTFHEQYF.

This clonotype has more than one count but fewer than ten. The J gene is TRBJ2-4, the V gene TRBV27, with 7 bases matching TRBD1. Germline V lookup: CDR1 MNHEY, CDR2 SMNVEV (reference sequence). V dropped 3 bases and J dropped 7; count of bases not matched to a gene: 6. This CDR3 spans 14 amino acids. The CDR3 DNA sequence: TGTGCCAGCAGTTTTAACAGGGGCGATAACATTCAGTACTTC. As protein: CASSFNRGDNIQYF.

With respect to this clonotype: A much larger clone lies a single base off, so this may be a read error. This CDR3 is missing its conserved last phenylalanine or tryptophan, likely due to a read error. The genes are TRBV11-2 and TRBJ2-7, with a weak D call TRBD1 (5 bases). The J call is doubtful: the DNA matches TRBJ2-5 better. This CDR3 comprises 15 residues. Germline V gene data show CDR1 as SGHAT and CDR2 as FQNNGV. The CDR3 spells CASSRSTAGPETQYC. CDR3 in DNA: TGTGCCAGCAGCCGATCCACGGCAGGGCCAGAGACCCAGTACTGC.

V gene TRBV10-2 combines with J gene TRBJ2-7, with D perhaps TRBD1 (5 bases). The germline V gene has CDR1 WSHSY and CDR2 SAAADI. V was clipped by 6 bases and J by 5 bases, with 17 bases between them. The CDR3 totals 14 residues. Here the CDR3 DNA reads TGCGCCAGCAGCCCCAGACAGTCGAAGGACGAGCAGTACTTC. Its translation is CASSPRQSKDEQYF.

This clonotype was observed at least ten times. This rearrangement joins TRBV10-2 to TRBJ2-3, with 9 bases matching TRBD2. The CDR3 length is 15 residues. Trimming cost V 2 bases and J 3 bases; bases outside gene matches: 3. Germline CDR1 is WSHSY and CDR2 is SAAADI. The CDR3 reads CASSEAGGRTDTQYF. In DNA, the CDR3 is TGCGCCAGCAGTGAGGCGGGGGGGCGAACAGATACGCAGTATTTT.

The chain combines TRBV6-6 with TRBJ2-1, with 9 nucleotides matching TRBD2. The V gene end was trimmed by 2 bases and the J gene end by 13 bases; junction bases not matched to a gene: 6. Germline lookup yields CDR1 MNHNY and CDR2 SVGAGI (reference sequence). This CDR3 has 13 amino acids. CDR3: CASSYEAGGLQFF. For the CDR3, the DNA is TGTGCCAGCAGTTACGAAGCGGGAGGTTTACAGTTCTTC.

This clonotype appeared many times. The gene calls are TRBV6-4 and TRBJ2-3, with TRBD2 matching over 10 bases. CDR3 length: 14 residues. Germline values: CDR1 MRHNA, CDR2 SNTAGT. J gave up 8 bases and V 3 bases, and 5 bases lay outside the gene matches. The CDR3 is CASSEASGRTTQYF. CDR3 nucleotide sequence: TGTGCCAGCAGTGAGGCTAGCGGGAGAACTACGCAGTATTTT.